Listed here is a single T cell receptor (beta chain). Antigen unknown. These data belong to a study of graft-versus-host responses after intestinal transplantation. Study-level results: GvH clones surfaced in recipient marrow, some emerging earlier in ileum or blood.

The data were produced by immunoSEQ multiplex PCR, yet TCRdb's version contains in-frame clones alone and is incomplete. The sample includes about 97,000 clones, roughly 90% of them seen just once. The V end was cut by 1 base, the J end by 4 bases, with 8 bases between. The CDR3 is 13 amino acids. CDR1 is SGHKS and CDR2 is YYEKEE in the germline V gene (reference sequence). The sequenced sample was PBMCs, obtained about 460 days after intestinal transplant. This chain connects TRBV5-5 to TRBJ1-1; D possibly corresponds to TRBD1 (5 bases). The receptor was isolated from a human patient who received an intestinal transplant, so some T cells may come from the graft donor. The DNA for the CDR3 is TGTGCCAGCAGCTTGCCGGGGGGCACTGAAGCTTTCTTT. Amino acids: CASSLPGGTEAFF.